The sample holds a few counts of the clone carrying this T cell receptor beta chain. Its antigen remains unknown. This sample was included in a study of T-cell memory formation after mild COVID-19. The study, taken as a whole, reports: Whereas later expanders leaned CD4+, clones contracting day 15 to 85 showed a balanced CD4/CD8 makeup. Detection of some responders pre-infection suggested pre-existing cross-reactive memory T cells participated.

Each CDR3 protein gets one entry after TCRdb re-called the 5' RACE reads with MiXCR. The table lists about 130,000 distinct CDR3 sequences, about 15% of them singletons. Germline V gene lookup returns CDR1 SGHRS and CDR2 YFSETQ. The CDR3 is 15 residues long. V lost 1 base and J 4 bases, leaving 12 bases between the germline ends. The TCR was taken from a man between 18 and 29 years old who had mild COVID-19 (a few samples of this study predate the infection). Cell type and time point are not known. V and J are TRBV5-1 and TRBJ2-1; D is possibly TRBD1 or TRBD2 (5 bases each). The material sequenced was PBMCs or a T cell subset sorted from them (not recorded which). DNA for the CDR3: TGCGCCAGCAGCTTGTCGGGGCCAAGTTACAATGAGCAGTTCTTC. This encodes CASSLSGPSYNEQFF.